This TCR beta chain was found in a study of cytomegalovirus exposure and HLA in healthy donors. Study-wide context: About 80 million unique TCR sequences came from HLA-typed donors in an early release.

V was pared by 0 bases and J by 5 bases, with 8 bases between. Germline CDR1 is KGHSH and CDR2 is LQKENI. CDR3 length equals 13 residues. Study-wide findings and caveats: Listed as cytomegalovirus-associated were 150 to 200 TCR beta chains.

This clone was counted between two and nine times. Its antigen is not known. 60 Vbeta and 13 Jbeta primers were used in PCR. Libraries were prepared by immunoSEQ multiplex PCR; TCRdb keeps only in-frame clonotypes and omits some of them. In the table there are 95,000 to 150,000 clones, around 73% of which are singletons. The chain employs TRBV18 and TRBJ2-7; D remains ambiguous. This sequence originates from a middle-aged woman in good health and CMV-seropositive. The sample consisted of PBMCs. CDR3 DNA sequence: TGTGCCAGCTCACCACCCCAGGCCAACGAGCAGTACTTC. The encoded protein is CASSPPQANEQYF.